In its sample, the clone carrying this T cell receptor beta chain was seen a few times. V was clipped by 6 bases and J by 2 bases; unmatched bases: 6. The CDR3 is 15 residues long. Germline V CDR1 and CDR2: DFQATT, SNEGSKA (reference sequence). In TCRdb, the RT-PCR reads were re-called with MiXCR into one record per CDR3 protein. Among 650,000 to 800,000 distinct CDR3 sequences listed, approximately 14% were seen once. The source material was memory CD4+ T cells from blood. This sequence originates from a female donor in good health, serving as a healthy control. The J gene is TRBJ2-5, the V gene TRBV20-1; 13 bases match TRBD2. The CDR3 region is CSAGGTSGKQETQYF. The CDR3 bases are TGCAGTGCCGGAGGGACTAGCGGGAAACAAGAGACCCAGTACTTC.